The rows below give T cell receptor beta chains drawn from one sample of a study of cytomegalovirus exposure and HLA in healthy donors. TCRdb's copy holds only in-frame clones and misses some; the assay was immunoSEQ multiplex PCR. The sample has 150,000 to 200,000 clones; 89% are singletons. Sequenced sample: PBMCs. The receptors derive from a woman aged 18-29 years in good health and CMV-seropositive. The CDR3 runs from the conserved cysteine through the conserved F or W. D genes are given only for firm matches. Clone size appears in some rows only: once, few, many, or a class for an expanded clone.

j_call clone_size v_call d_call cdr3_nt cdr3_aa
TRBJ1-4 few TRBV19 - TGTGCCAGTAGTATGGGGGCGGCAGGCGGTGAAAAACTGTTTTTT CASSMGAAGGEKLFF
TRBJ2-2 once TRBV2 TRBD1 TGTGCCAGCAGTGGGACAGGGGGCAACACCGGGGAGCTGTTTTTT CASSGTGGNTGELFF
TRBJ2-7 - TRBV19 TRBD2 TGTGCCAGTAGTATAGTTGCGGGAGGCTACGAGCAGTACTTC CASSIVAGGYEQYF
TRBJ1-2 - TRBV18 TRBD1 TGTGCCAGCTCACCCGGGACAGCGAGAGCTAACTATGGCTACACCTTC CASSPGTARANYGYTF
TRBJ2-1 - TRBV6-1 - TGTGCCAGCAGTGTCTCCCTAAACAATGAGCAGTTCTTC CASSVSLNNEQFF
TRBJ1-3 - TRBV6-5 - TGTGCCAGCACCTTGAATAGGGGGAACACCATATATTTT CASTLNRGNTIYF
TRBJ2-7 - TRBV6-5 TRBD2 TGTGCCACCCGCGAAAGACTAGCGGGAAACTACGAGCAGTACTTC CATRERLAGNYEQYF
TRBJ1-4 - TRBV6-5 - TGTGCCAGCCGCGAATCTACAACTAATGAAAAACTGTTTTTT CASRESTTNEKLFF
TRBJ1-2 - TRBV14 TRBD1 TGTGCCAGCAGCAAAGATGAATTGGGACAGAGAAACTATGGCTACACCTTC CASSKDELGQRNYGYTF
TRBJ2-3 - TRBV5-1 - TGCGCCAGCAGCTTGGTCGGAGGGGGCATCACAGATACGCAGTATTTT CASSLVGGGITDTQYF
TRBJ2-7 - TRBV29-1 TRBD2 TGCAGCGTTCTTCGCGGGAGGGCCTCCGAGCAGTACTTC CSVLRGRASEQYF
TRBJ1-1 - TRBV30 - TGTGCCTGGAGTGACGACAGTCTAGGGAACACTGAAGCTTTCTTT CAWSDDSLGNTEAFF
TRBJ2-5 - TRBV5-4 - TGTGCCAGCAGCTTGGACGAGGGAGAGTGGCAAGAGACCCAGTACTTC CASSLDEGEWQETQYF
TRBJ2-7 - TRBV9 - TGTGCCAGCAGCGAAGCCCCAGGGGGGCTCTACGAGCAGTACTTC CASSEAPGGLYEQYF
TRBJ1-1 once TRBV30 - TGTGCCTGGAGTGTAAATTTCCCGAGGGAGGAGAACACTGAAGCTTTCTTT CAWSVNFPREENTEAFF
TRBJ2-5 - TRBV7-2 - TGTGCCAGCAGCCCCGGGACAATTGAGACCCAGTACTTC CASSPGTIETQYF
TRBJ2-3 - TRBV2 - TGTGCCAGCAGAGACTACGACTTACCTAGCACAGATACGCAGTATTTT CASRDYDLPSTDTQYF
TRBJ1-1 - TRBV18 TRBD1 TGTGCCAGCTCACTAGGGACAGGGGGTGAAGCTTTCTTT CASSLGTGGEAFF
TRBJ2-4 once TRBV30 TRBD1 TGTGCCTGGGCCCAGGACAGGGTGGCCAAAAACATTCAGTACTTC CAWAQDRVAKNIQYF
TRBJ2-7 - TRBV4-2 - TGTGCCAGCAGCCAACGCGTAAACTCCTACGAGCAGTACTTC CASSQRVNSYEQYF
TRBJ2-3 - TRBV5-1 TRBD1 TGCGCCAGCAGCTTGGAACCGACAGGGGGGATAGATACGCAGTATTTT CASSLEPTGGIDTQYF
TRBJ2-3 - TRBV7-2 - TGTGCCAGCAGCTCCGTAGACGGGAGCGGTACGCAGTATTTT CASSSVDGSGTQYF
TRBJ2-3 - TRBV18 - TGTGCCAGCTCCCCAGGGAGAGGCACAGATACGCAGTATTTT CASSPGRGTDTQYF
TRBJ2-1 - TRBV18 - TGTGCCAGCTCACCTTCGGCGTCCGGATCGGGTGAGCAGTTCTTC CASSPSASGSGEQFF
TRBJ1-2 - TRBV30 TRBD1 TGTGCCTGGCTTCCGGGACAGGTCTCCTCCCGTGGCTACACCTTC CAWLPGQVSSRGYTF
TRBJ2-1 once TRBV19 TRBD2 TGTGCCAGTACCCATTTCAGCGGGAGCTCCTACAATGAGCAGTTCTTC CASTHFSGSSYNEQFF
TRBJ2-7 - TRBV19 - TGTGCCAGTAGTACTCCGGGACACAAATACGAGCAGTACTTC CASSTPGHKYEQYF
TRBJ2-5 - TRBV4-1 TRBD2 TGCGCCAGCAGCCAATCTCTCCGCCTGACTAGCGGGGCACAAGAGACCCAGTACTTC CASSQSLRLTSGAQETQYF
TRBJ2-7 - TRBV5-1 - TGCGCCAGCATGCTTGGAGGCGCGATTGCCGAGCAGTACTTC CASMLGGAIAEQYF
TRBJ1-1 - TRBV5-4 TRBD1 TGTGCCAGCAGCCAGGGGGCGTCCACTGAAGCTTTCTTT CASSQGASTEAFF
TRBJ2-7 - TRBV30 TRBD1 TGTGCCTGCCTGGGACAGCTCTCCTACGAGCAGTACTTC CACLGQLSYEQYF
TRBJ2-7 few TRBV15 TRBD2 TGTGCCACCAGCAGAGTACCAGGACTAGCGGGACCCACCTACGAGCAGTACTTC CATSRVPGLAGPTYEQYF
TRBJ1-2 - TRBV7-9 - TGTGCCAGCAGCTTAGTGGGCAGGAACTATGGCTACACCTTC CASSLVGRNYGYTF
TRBJ2-7 - TRBV7-8 - TGTGCCAGCAGGCAGGCCCTGGGGGGAGCCTACGAGCAGTACTTC CASRQALGGAYEQYF
TRBJ2-5 - TRBV18 - TGTGCCAGCTCACCAGGGGGCGGGGGCCAAGAGACCCAGTACTTC CASSPGGGGQETQYF
TRBJ1-1 - TRBV27 - TGTGCCAGCACCCCCGGAGTTATGAACACTGAAGCTTTCTTT CASTPGVMNTEAFF
TRBJ2-7 - TRBV29-1 TRBD1 TGCAGCGTGAAAGACAGGGGGACACTCTACGAGCAGTACTTC CSVKDRGTLYEQYF
TRBJ1-1 - TRBV19 - TGTGCCAGTAGTACCCGTGGGGCCTCCCCTTTCTTT CASSTRGASPFF
TRBJ2-2 once TRBV7-6 - TGTGCCAGCAGCTTAACCGGGGATCAGGCCGGGGAGCTGTTTTTT CASSLTGDQAGELFF
TRBJ2-5 - TRBV6-6 - TGTGCCAGCAGGGCCAGGTCAGAGACCCAGTACTTC CASRARSETQYF
TRBJ2-2 - TRBV2 TRBD1 TGTGCCAGCAGGGACGGGGCGACAGGGAACGGGGAGCTGTTTTTT CASRDGATGNGELFF
TRBJ2-1 - TRBV6-6 TRBD1 TGTGCCAGCGCCTTGGACAGGGTCACCTACAATGAGCAGTTCTTC CASALDRVTYNEQFF
TRBJ2-3 - TRBV4-2 TRBD2 TGTGCCAGCAGCCAAGACCCCAATCGGGGACTAGCGGGAGGAGGGAAAACAGATACGCAGTATTTT CASSQDPNRGLAGGGKTDTQYF
TRBJ2-1 - TRBV5-1 - TGCGCCAGCACCACCCTATCCGCGAGCTCCTACAATGAGCAGTTCTTC CASTTLSASSYNEQFF
TRBJ2-1 - TRBV5-1 - TGCGCCAGCAGCTCTAACTACAATGAGCAGTTCTTC CASSSNYNEQFF
TRBJ2-2 - TRBV18 TRBD1 TGTGCCAGCTCACCGGGGACAGGAAACACCGGGGAGCTGTTTTTT CASSPGTGNTGELFF
TRBJ2-2 - TRBV19 TRBD2 TGTGCCACCCTAGCGGGAGGGCCGGTCGGGGAGCTGTTTTTT CATLAGGPVGELFF
TRBJ2-5 - TRBV11-3 - TGTGCCAGCAGCGCCCAGCTGTCGGGGCAAGAGACCCAGTACTTC CASSAQLSGQETQYF
TRBJ1-2 - TRBV5-8 - TGTGCCAGCAGCTGGAGCGGGGGCAGCTATGGCTACACCTTC CASSWSGGSYGYTF
TRBJ2-7 - TRBV13 TRBD2 TGTGCCAGCAGCCCAAGGACTAGCGGGAGCTCCTACGAGCAGTACTTC CASSPRTSGSSYEQYF
TRBJ1-1 - TRBV18 - TGTGCCAGCTCATTCTCGGCAGGGGAGAACACTGAAGCTTTCTTT CASSFSAGENTEAFF
TRBJ1-5 - TRBV6-5 - TGTGCCAGCAGCCCTGGGTCAAGCGCTCAGCCCCAGCATTTT CASSPGSSAQPQHF
TRBJ1-4 - TRBV27 - TGTGCCAGCAGTTTATGGGTGGGCGAAAAACTGTTTTTT CASSLWVGEKLFF
TRBJ2-3 - TRBV5-1 TRBD1 TGCGCCAGCAGAACCACGACAGGGCCAGATACGCAGTATTTT CASRTTTGPDTQYF
TRBJ2-7 - TRBV5-1 - TGCGCCAGCAGCTTGTTGGCAGGGATGTCCTACGAGCAGTACTTC CASSLLAGMSYEQYF
TRBJ1-3 few TRBV7-9 TRBD1 TGTGCCAGCAGCCAAGGGACAGGGGGTCCTGGAAACACCATATATTTT CASSQGTGGPGNTIYF
TRBJ1-2 - TRBV28 TRBD1 TGTGCCAGCAGTACGGGGACAGGGGGCATCTATGGCTACACCTTC CASSTGTGGIYGYTF
TRBJ2-7 - TRBV6-5 TRBD2 TGTGCCAGCAGTAGCGGGGGTCCCTACGAGCAGTACTTC CASSSGGPYEQYF
TRBJ2-7 few TRBV27 TRBD1 TGTGCCAGCAGTCCGTCCGGGACAGGGGGTTTCTACGAGCAGTACTTC CASSPSGTGGFYEQYF
TRBJ2-7 - TRBV9 - TGTGCCAGCAGCGGAGGGGGACCCGAGCAGTACTTC CASSGGGPEQYF